This entry concerns a single T cell receptor (beta chain). Its antigen is not identified. The sample belongs to a study of identical twins. Using its own MiXCR run on the 5' RACE reads, TCRdb lists one record per CDR3 protein. The sample lists 1.5 million to 2 million distinct CDR3 sequences; more than 30% were seen once. Unmatched junction bases numbered 8, after V lost 3 bases and J lost 8 bases. The CDR3 runs to 15 residues. Findings of the study overall: Cord blood beta clonotypes that were abundant carried fewer insertions, and memory repertoires showed no such trend. Among beta out-of-frame sequences, excess sharing between twins appeared weaker.

This TCR was sampled from a newborn girl in good health. V gene TRBV12-3 or TRBV12-4 combines with J gene TRBJ2-1; 9 positions match TRBD2. Sequenced: cord blood. CDR3 sequence (DNA): TGTGCCAGCAGTTTTTTTAGCGGGAGTATGGATGAGCAGTTCTTC. Residues: CASSFFSGSMDEQFF.